The T cell receptor (beta chain) under discussion was sequenced for a study of T cells in Graves' hyperthyroidism and ophthalmopathy. This clonotype has at least ten counts. The junction had 13 bases not matched to a gene; V was cut back by 0 bases and J by 4 bases. CDR1 and CDR2 from the germline V gene are DFQATT and SNEGSKA (reference sequence). The CDR3 spans 20 residues. RNA transcripts yielded amplified TCR beta CDR3 regions. Carried out on the TCR CDR3, a first-round RT-PCR used the HTBI primer set. TCRdb recomputed calls from the multiplex PCR reads with MiXCR, one row per CDR3 protein. The sample holds about 560,000 distinct CDR3 sequences, around a sixth seen once.

The source material was blood. This receptor was taken from a woman aged 30 to 39 with Graves' hyperthyroidism. The J gene is TRBJ2-1, the V gene TRBV20-1; TRBD2 matches at 15 bases. DNA of the CDR3: TGCAGTGCTAGAGATAACGGCGCGGGGACTAGCGGGAGGCAATACAATGAGCAGTTCTTC. It specifies CSARDNGAGTSGRQYNEQFF.